This TCR beta chain derives from a study of blood T cell repertoires in COVID-19. Across the study: Acute and convalescent COVID-19 specimens originated in the United States, Italy and Spain.

Trimming left V 7 bases short and J 1 base short, with 7 bases between. CDR3 size: 12 residues. CDR1 LNHDA and CDR2 SQIVND come from the germline V gene (reference sequence). Measured with immunoSEQ multiplex PCR; TCRdb has only the in-frame clones, and not every one. The data contain over 140,000 clones, about 80% of them singletons. J is TRBJ1-1 and V is TRBV19; D not certain. The sample was peripheral blood. The origin of this receptor is a woman aged 60-70 years with acute or convalescent COVID-19. CDR3 residues: CASMAGNTEAFF. The CDR3 DNA reads TGTGCCAGTATGGCAGGGAACACTGAAGCTTTCTTT. The full variable domain, with the rest looked up from reference TRBV19 and TRBJ1-1, is DGGITQSPKYLFRKEGQNVTLSCEQNLNHDAMYWYRQDPGQGLRLIYYSQIVNDFQKGDIAEGYSVSREKKESFPLTVTSAQKNPTAFYLCASMAGNTEAFFGQGTRLTVV.